A single sample gave rise to the 5 T cell receptor beta chains below, sequenced in a study of blood T cell repertoires in COVID-19 (dated by TCRdb to between 2020 and 2021). Library preparation employed the immunoSEQ multiplex PCR assay. TCRdb retrieved this table from immuneACCESS and kept in-frame rearrangements only. Not all clones are present; in checked studies, unresolved V genes account for under half, and no reason is known for the remainder. This sample comprises roughly 30,000 clones, roughly 87% of them detected only once. The ten biggest clones cover under 8% of the sample. The sequencing sample was made of peripheral blood. Every receptor here comes from a man aged 55 to 70 with COVID-19, enrolled during active disease.

The chain joins TRBV28 to TRBJ1-1, with no clear D. CDR1 is MDHEN, CDR2 SYDVKM, per germline. The V and J ends lost 2 bases and 5 bases respectively, with 15 bases between them. There are 15 residues in the CDR3. CDR3 sequence reads: CASSLLQSGETEAFF. The CDR3, as DNA: TGTGCCAGCAGTTTACTACAATCCGGGGAGACTGAAGCTTTCTTT.

To note about this clone: The germline gene is not matched at one end of the junction; a read error may be the cause. This sequence joins TRBV11-2 and TRBJ2-1; no definite D call. The CDR3 sequence is 12 residues long. CDR1 is SGHAT, CDR2 FQNNGV, per germline. The CDR3 DNA reads TGTGCCAGCAGAGCCAGTAGCACAATGGCCGTCTTC. It specifies CASRASSTMAVF. The whole variable domain, remainder taken from reference TRBV11-2 and TRBJ2-1, is EAGVAQSPRYKIIEKRQSVAFWCNPISGHATLYWYQQILGQGPKLLIQFQNNGVVDDSQLPKDRFSAERLKGVDSTLKIQPAKLEDSAVYLCASRASSTMAVFGPGTRLTVL.

The chain carries TRBV7-2 and TRBJ2-5; weak D call: TRBD1 (5 bases). The CDR3 has 13 amino acids. V was cut by 8 bases and J by 2 bases, with 12 bases left in between. Germline CDR1 reads SGHTA; CDR2 reads FQGNSA. The CDR3 protein is CASGPDTQETQYF. The DNA of the CDR3 is TGTGCCAGCGGGCCGGACACACAAGAGACCCAGTACTTC.

The gene calls are TRBV14 and TRBJ1-2; 7 positions match TRBD1. Germline V gene lookup returns CDR1 SGHDN and CDR2 FVKESK. The CDR3 has 14 amino acids. With V trimmed by 4 bases and J by 5 bases, 7 bases remained unmatched. The CDR3 bases are TGTGCCAGCAGCCGCCAGACAGGGTTATATGGCTACACCTTC. Translating it yields CASSRQTGLYGYTF.

This chain links TRBV28 with TRBJ1-1; D is perhaps TRBD1 (5 bases). The CDR3 is 13 amino acids. Germline CDR1 is MDHEN and CDR2 is SYDVKM. Trimming stripped 5 bases from V and 11 bases from J, with 18 bases between. Written as DNA, the CDR3 is TGTGCCAGCAGTCCCCATGGACACGGATTGGCTTTCTTT. Its translation is CASSPHGHGLAFF.